This T cell receptor (beta chain) was recovered during a study of cytomegalovirus exposure and HLA in healthy donors. CDR3 length: 15 residues. Germline CDR1 SGHRS, CDR2 YFSETQ. The ends were cut back, 0 bases at V and 3 bases at J, with 10 bases in the middle. About this clone itself: No antigen is known for it.

13 Jbeta primers and 60 Vbeta primers were used for the PCR. The method was immunoSEQ multiplex PCR; TCRdb's version includes in-frame clones alone and lacks a portion of them. The profile shows about 130,000 clones, 70% to 80% of them singletons. Study observations and caveats: Indistinguishability led to the exclusion of some V segments, TRBV6-2 and TRBV6-3 included. Earlier analysis looked at TCR beta V segments, and most were productive about 90% or about 30% of the time. CMV serostatus stood as the only immune exposure information on hand. Analysis was carried out at a later point, and it linked a missense DCLRE1C variant to TCR beta V- and J-gene trimming.

The V gene is TRBV5-1, the J gene TRBJ2-1; tentatively, D is TRBD1 (5 bases). The clonotype originates from a woman aged 55-70 years in good health and CMV-seropositive. The source material was PBMCs. The CDR3 protein is CASSLDGADYNEQFF. Here the CDR3 DNA reads TGCGCCAGCAGCTTGGATGGGGCTGACTACAATGAGCAGTTCTTC.